The present entry profiles one TCR beta chain with its context. The sample comes from a study of blood T cell repertoires in COVID-19. Study context: The analysed material was cDNA or gDNA that came from T cells, B-cell-depleted T cells, or PBMCs.

In the authors' methods: Amplified reference gene primers provided the basis for estimating nucleated cell counts. Using immunoSEQ multiplex PCR, the repertoire was profiled, and TCRdb retains in-frame clones only, with some absent. The V and J calls and clone size come from that table; D and trimming were worked out from the DNA. The sample includes 100,000 to 110,000 clones, about 88% of them seen just once. Germline CDR1 and CDR2: SGHNT and YYREEE (reference sequence). The CDR3 is 16 amino acids. The V end lost 4 bases, the J end lost 1 base, and 17 bases lay between the germline ends. Material for sequencing was peripheral blood. This sequence joins TRBV5-4 and TRBJ1-1; D is perhaps TRBD1 (5 bases). This TCR derives from a young man in a cohort sampled during active COVID-19. The CDR3 DNA is TGTGCCAGCAGCGCTGAGATCGGCAGGGCGAACACTGAAGCTTTCTTT. Translation: CASSAEIGRANTEAFF.